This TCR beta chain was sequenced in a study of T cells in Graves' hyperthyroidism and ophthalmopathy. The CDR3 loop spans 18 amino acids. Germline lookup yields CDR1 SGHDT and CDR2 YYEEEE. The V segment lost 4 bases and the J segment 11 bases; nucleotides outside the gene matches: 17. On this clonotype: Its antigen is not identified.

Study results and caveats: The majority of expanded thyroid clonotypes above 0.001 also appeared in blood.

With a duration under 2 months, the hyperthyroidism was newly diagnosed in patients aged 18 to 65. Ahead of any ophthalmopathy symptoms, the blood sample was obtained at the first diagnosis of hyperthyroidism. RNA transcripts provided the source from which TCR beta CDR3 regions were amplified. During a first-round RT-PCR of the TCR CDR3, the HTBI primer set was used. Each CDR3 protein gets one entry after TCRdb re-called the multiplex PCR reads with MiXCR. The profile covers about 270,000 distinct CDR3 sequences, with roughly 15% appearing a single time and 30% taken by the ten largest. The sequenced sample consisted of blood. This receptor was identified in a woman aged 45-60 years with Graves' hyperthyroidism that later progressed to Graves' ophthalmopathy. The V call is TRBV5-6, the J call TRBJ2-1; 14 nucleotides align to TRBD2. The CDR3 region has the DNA TGTGCCAGCAGCCGAACTCCGGGACTAGCGGGAGAACTAATGAAGCAGTTCTTC. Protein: CASSRTPGLAGELMKQFF.